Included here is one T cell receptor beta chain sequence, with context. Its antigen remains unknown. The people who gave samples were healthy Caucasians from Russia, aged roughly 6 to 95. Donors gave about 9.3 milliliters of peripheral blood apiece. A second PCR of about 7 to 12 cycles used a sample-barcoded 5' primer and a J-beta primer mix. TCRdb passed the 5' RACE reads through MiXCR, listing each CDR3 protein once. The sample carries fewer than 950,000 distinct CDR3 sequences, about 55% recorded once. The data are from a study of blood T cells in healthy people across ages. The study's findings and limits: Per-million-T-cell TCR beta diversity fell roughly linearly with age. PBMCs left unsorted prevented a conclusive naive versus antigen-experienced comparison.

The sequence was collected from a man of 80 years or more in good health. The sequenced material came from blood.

The CDR3 sequence: CASGDRAGSPLHF. The CDR3 DNA follows: TGTGCCAGCGGGGACAGGGCCGGTTCACCCCTCCACTTT. The rearrangement uses TRBV2 and TRBJ1-6, with TRBD1 identical over 9 bases. The CDR3 length is 13 residues. CDR1 SNHLY and CDR2 FYNNEI come from the germline V gene. The ends lost 8 bases at V and 9 bases at J; junction bases unmatched: 5.